The rows below give T cell receptor beta chains drawn from one sample of a study of T cell changes during pregnancy in multiple sclerosis. This table comes from immunoSEQ multiplex PCR, and its TCRdb copy is limited to in-frame clones, with some not included. The sample holds about 45,000 clones, roughly 89% seen once. The material was peripheral blood, obtained in the first trimester of pregnancy. These receptors all come from a female donor with multiple sclerosis, enrolled in a pregnancy study. CDR3s include the opening cysteine and the closing phenylalanine or tryptophan. The order of the fields is CDR3 length, J gene, V gene, clone size, D gene, CDR3 protein, CDR3 DNA. D genes are given only for firm matches. Size values are once, few and many counts, or a class for expanded clones, and some rows have none.

15,TRBJ2-1,TRBV5-5,.,.,CASSLGGVKFGEQFF,TGTGCCAGCAGCTTGGGGGGGGTAAAGTTCGGTGAGCAGTTCTTC
14,TRBJ2-2,TRBV6-5,.,.,CASSYSTEIGELFF,TGTGCCAGCAGTTACTCGACGGAGATCGGGGAGCTGTTTTTT
17,TRBJ1-6,TRBV5-6,once,TRBD1,CASSSDRGRFYNSPLHF,TGTGCCAGCAGCTCGGACAGGGGGCGATTCTATAATTCACCCCTCCACTTT
16,TRBJ2-1,TRBV29-1,few,TRBD2,CSVDAVWRGVYNEQFF,TGCAGCGTTGATGCGGTGTGGCGGGGGGTGTACAATGAGCAGTTCTTC
15,TRBJ1-2,TRBV5-1,.,TRBD1,CASSFTGGSSYGYTF,TGCGCCAGCAGCTTTACAGGGGGCTCCTCCTATGGCTACACCTTC
11,TRBJ2-3,TRBV30,.,.,CAWTTTDTQYF,TGTGCCTGGACTACCACAGATACGCAGTATTTT
16,TRBJ1-6,TRBV4-2,.,TRBD1,CASSQTGTENNSPLHF,TGTGCCAGCAGCCAAACCGGGACAGAAAATAATTCACCCCTCCACTTT
17,TRBJ1-1,TRBV4-3,few,.,CASSQFPAVWMRTEAFF,TGCGCCAGCAGCCAATTCCCGGCGGTGTGGATGCGCACTGAAGCTTTCTTT
17,TRBJ2-2,TRBV5-1,.,TRBD2,CASSLALAGANTGELFF,TGCGCCAGCAGCTTGGCCTTAGCGGGGGCGAACACCGGGGAGCTGTTTTTT
16,TRBJ2-2,TRBV5-1,.,TRBD1,CASSRGTGGDTGELFF,TGCGCCAGCAGCCGCGGGACAGGGGGGGACACCGGGGAGCTGTTTTTT
14,TRBJ2-5,TRBV5-1,.,TRBD1,CASSPQGTGETQYF,TGCGCCAGCAGCCCCCAGGGGACAGGGGAGACCCAGTACTTC
12,TRBJ2-1,TRBV2,.,.,CASRAEGDEQFF,TGTGCCAGCAGGGCCGAGGGGGATGAGCAGTTCTTC
14,TRBJ1-2,TRBV11-2,.,TRBD1,CASSPIDRGHGYTF,TGTGCCAGCAGCCCAATTGACAGGGGACATGGCTACACCTTC
14,TRBJ1-2,TRBV5-1,.,.,CASKGQSVSYGYTF,TGCGCCAGCAAGGGACAATCGGTGAGCTATGGCTACACCTTC
14,TRBJ1-6,TRBV6-6,.,TRBD1,CASRVQGAGGPLHF,TGTGCCAGCAGAGTTCAGGGGGCGGGTGGCCCCCTCCACTTT
16,TRBJ2-7,TRBV11-2,.,TRBD1,CASSVAGTGVAYEQYF,TGTGCCAGCAGCGTCGCCGGGACAGGGGTCGCCTACGAGCAGTACTTC
15,TRBJ2-1,TRBV11-3,.,.,CASSPAGQPYNEQFF,TGTGCCAGCAGCCCGGCGGGACAGCCCTACAATGAGCAGTTCTTC
15,TRBJ2-5,TRBV7-9,once,.,CASSGRTGFGETQYF,TGTGCCAGCAGCGGACGAACAGGGTTCGGGGAGACCCAGTACTTC
13,TRBJ1-2,TRBV5-4,.,.,CATSRTPNYGYTF,TGTGCCACTTCCCGGACTCCTAACTATGGCTACACCTTC
17,TRBJ2-7,TRBV4-2,.,TRBD1,CASSREDRDRRTYEQYF,TGTGCCAGCAGCCGGGAAGACCGGGACAGGAGAACCTACGAGCAGTACTTC
15,TRBJ2-6,TRBV28,.,TRBD1,CASSPQGDGANVLTF,TGTGCCAGCAGCCCACAGGGGGATGGGGCCAACGTCCTGACTTTC
17,TRBJ2-5,TRBV7-8,.,.,CASSLTWTGWEGETQYF,TGTGCCAGCAGCTTAACCTGGACAGGGTGGGAGGGAGAGACCCAGTACTTC
16,TRBJ2-7,TRBV5-1,.,.,CASSAAPGHNSYEQYF,TGCGCCAGCAGCGCCGCCCCGGGACATAACTCCTACGAGCAGTACTTC
13,TRBJ1-6,TRBV27,.,.,CASSLRQFSPLHF,TGTGCCAGCAGTTTGAGGCAGTTTTCACCCCTCCACTTT
14,TRBJ1-1,TRBV6-5,.,.,CASSYAQVSTEAFF,TGTGCCAGCAGTTACGCTCAGGTTAGCACTGAAGCTTTCTTT
14,TRBJ2-3,TRBV7-9,.,.,CASSFRQPTDTQYF,TGTGCCAGCAGCTTCCGACAGCCCACAGATACGCAGTATTTT
20,TRBJ2-4,TRBV4-1,.,TRBD1,CASSQDPGQGGSLAKNIQYF,TGCGCCAGCAGCCAAGATCCTGGACAGGGGGGATCCTTAGCCAAAAACATTCAGTACTTC
14,TRBJ2-2,TRBV5-1,.,TRBD1,CASSLGQGSGELFF,TGCGCCAGCAGCCTCGGACAGGGATCCGGGGAGCTGTTTTTT
13,TRBJ1-3,TRBV10-3,.,.,CAAQGLDGNTIYF,TGTGCCGCTCAGGGTTTAGATGGAAACACCATATATTTT
16,TRBJ2-2,TRBV18,.,TRBD1,CASSPRGQGATGELFF,TGTGCCAGCTCACCACGGGGACAGGGGGCCACCGGGGAGCTGTTTTTT
16,TRBJ2-2,TRBV7-3,.,TRBD2,CASSLTGGGNTGELFF,TGTGCCAGCAGCTTAACCGGGGGGGGGAACACCGGGGAGCTGTTTTTT
18,TRBJ2-2,TRBV9,.,TRBD2,CASSVGRRGSSNTGELFF,TGTGCCAGCAGCGTAGGGCGGCGGGGGTCCTCGAACACCGGGGAGCTGTTTTTT
17,TRBJ1-1,TRBV21-1,.,.,CASSQDAYRGSQTEAFF,TGTGCCAGCAGCCAGGATGCGTACAGGGGAAGTCAAACTGAAGCTTTCTTT
15,TRBJ2-7,TRBV11-2,.,.,CASSLGGGQSYEQYF,TGTGCCAGCAGCTTAGGGGGGGGACAATCCTACGAGCAGTACTTC
14,TRBJ1-1,TRBV27,.,TRBD1,CASRQGVWDTEAFF,TGTGCCAGCAGACAGGGGGTTTGGGACACTGAAGCTTTCTTT
14,TRBJ2-1,TRBV11-3,once,.,CASSRTQEYNEQFF,TGTGCCAGCAGCAGGACACAGGAATACAATGAGCAGTTCTTC